The 18 T cell receptor beta chains presented below share a single source sample, sequenced in a study of T cells in Graves' hyperthyroidism and ophthalmopathy. Template material for amplifying TCR beta CDR3 regions consisted of RNA transcripts. The TCR CDR3 first-round RT-PCR relied on the HTBI primer set. TCRdb analysed the multiplex PCR reads with MiXCR anew, one entry per CDR3 protein. The table has roughly 660,000 distinct CDR3 sequences, about 18% seen once; the top ten hold 15% to 18%. The sample consisted of blood. The receptors originated from a man in his fifties with Graves' hyperthyroidism.

A word on this clonotype: A much larger clone differs by one base, so this may be a read error. This sequence joins TRBV28 and TRBJ2-3, with 14 nucleotides matching TRBD2. Germline V gene data show CDR1 as MDHEN and CDR2 as SYDVKM. The CDR3 has 16 residues. V lost 6 bases, J lost 5 bases, and 7 bases stayed unmatched. The CDR3 loop reads CASRTSGRGREDTQYF. CDR3 DNA: TGTGCCAGCAGGACTAGCGGGAGGGGACGTGAAGATACGCAGTATTTT.

Worth noting for this clonotype: This sequence may be a read error, since a much larger clone differs from it by one base. This rearrangement joins TRBV3-1 to TRBJ1-1; 7 nucleotides align to TRBD1. V lost 4 bases to trimming and J lost 7 bases; unmatched junction nucleotides: 6. The CDR3 has 13 amino acids. Germline values: CDR1 LGHDT, CDR2 YNNKEL (reference sequence). CDR3 amino acids: CASSRDSLGEAFF. The CDR3, as DNA: TGTGCCAGCAGCCGGGACAGCCTGGGTGAAGCTTTCTTT.

This rearrangement joins TRBV6-1 to TRBJ1-5; D perhaps matches TRBD1 (5 bases). The V and J ends lost 2 bases and 1 base respectively, with 9 bases between them. This CDR3 contains 15 residues. In germline, CDR1 is MNHNS, CDR2 SASEGT. The CDR3 nucleotides are TGTGCCAGCAGTGAACAGGGTGGGAGCAATCAGCCCCAGCATTTT. Amino acid sequence: CASSEQGGSNQPQHF.

This clonotype was counted at least ten times. The chain couples TRBV7-8 to TRBJ2-7; 8 nucleotides align to TRBD2. Unmatched junction bases numbered 11, after V lost 0 bases and J lost 7 bases. The CDR3 runs 16 residues. Germline loops: CDR1 SGHVS, CDR2 FQNEAQ. In nucleotides, the CDR3 is TGTGCCAGCAGCTTAGCGTTGAGCGGGAGAAGGGCGGAGCAGTACTTC. It codes for CASSLALSGRRAEQYF.

Ten or more counts support this clonotype. The CDR3 region is CASSLDRGPSEQYF. In nucleotides, the CDR3 is TGTGCCAGCAGCTTAGATCGTGGACCCAGCGAGCAGTACTTC. The J gene is TRBJ2-7, the V gene TRBV11-2, with D hard to call. Trimming removed 0 bases at V and 6 bases at J, with 12 bases between. The germline gives CDR1 SGHAT, CDR2 FQNNGV. This CDR3 is 14 amino acids long.

This clonotype turned up a few times. The chain joins TRBV6-1 to TRBJ2-3; tentatively, D is TRBD2 (5 bases). This CDR3 contains 13 residues. The V gene lost 7 bases and the J gene lost 6 bases, with 14 bases spanning the gap. The germline gives CDR1 MNHNS, CDR2 SASEGT. The CDR3 reads CASTGSIWDTQYF. CDR3 nucleotides: TGTGCCAGCACGGGGAGCATCTGGGATACGCAGTATTTT.

In its sample, this clonotype was seen many times. This chain joins TRBV12-3 or TRBV12-4 and TRBJ1-5, with TRBD1 as a possible D gene (6 bases). Trimming removed 1 base from V and 0 bases from J, with 16 bases in between. CDR3 length: 18 amino acids. CDR3 coding DNA: TGTGCCAGCAGTTTAGGACAGGCCTCCGATTATAGCAATCAGCCCCAGCATTTT. Its translation is CASSLGQASDYSNQPQHF.

The gene calls are TRBV27 and TRBJ2-2; 9 positions match TRBD2. CDR3 length: 17 amino acids. Germline assignment: CDR1 MNHEY and CDR2 SMNVEV (reference sequence). V lost 6 bases to trimming and J lost 6 bases; unmatched junction nucleotides: 14. The CDR3 reads CASSPKSASGTAGELFF. The DNA of the CDR3 is TGTGCCAGCAGCCCGAAGTCGGCTAGCGGGACTGCCGGGGAGCTGTTTTTT.

This clonotype was seen ten or more times. The chain employs TRBV12-3 or TRBV12-4 and TRBJ2-7; D perhaps matches TRBD1 (6 bases). CDR3 length: 13 amino acids. Trimming stripped 10 bases from V and 6 bases from J, with 19 bases between. In DNA form, the CDR3 reads TGTGCCACCACAAGGAACAGGGCGGGCGAGCAGTACTTC. This gives the protein CATTRNRAGEQYF.

This sequence joins TRBV9 and TRBJ2-1, with TRBD2 as a possible D gene (5 bases). The V end was cut by 3 bases, the J end by 0 bases, with 25 bases between. CDR1 is SGDLS, CDR2 YYNGEE, per germline. The CDR3 covers 20 residues. Here the CDR3 reads CASSGSSSGDLRSSYNEQFF. For the CDR3, the DNA is TGTGCCAGCAGCGGGAGTAGCTCCGGGGATTTAAGAAGCTCCTACAATGAGCAGTTCTTC.

This chain connects TRBV20-1 to TRBJ2-7, with 12 bases lining up with TRBD2. Per the germline V gene, CDR1 is DFQATT and CDR2 is SNEGSKA (reference sequence). Trimming removed 1 base from V and 1 base from J; junction bases left unmatched: 8. This CDR3 contains 17 residues. The CDR3 DNA follows: TGCAGTGCTAGAGGTTCCGGGACTAGCGGGTCTTCCTACGAGCAGTACTTC. As protein: CSARGSGTSGSSYEQYF.

This clonotype has at least ten counts. The chain recombines TRBV28 with TRBJ1-1; D gene ambiguous. The CDR3 sequence is 14 residues long. Germline V gene data show CDR1 as MDHEN and CDR2 as SYDVKM. V lost 5 bases to trimming and J lost 5 bases, with 15 bases between them. The CDR3 sequence is CASSLGSGRTEAFF. In DNA, the CDR3 is TGTGCCAGCAGTCTGGGATCGGGTAGAACTGAAGCTTTCTTT.

In its sample, this clonotype was seen many times. This rearrangement joins TRBV27 to TRBJ1-1; no firm D call. V gave up 5 bases and J gave up 11 bases, with 15 bases separating them. Germline CDR1 is MNHEY and CDR2 is SMNVEV (reference sequence). This CDR3 has 12 amino acids. CDR3: CASSPREGRAFF. The CDR3 DNA reads TGTGCCAGCAGTCCCCGGGAGGGTAGGGCTTTCTTT.

The gene calls are TRBV5-5 and TRBJ2-2; a possible D gene is TRBD2 (5 bases). Germline V gives CDR1 SGHKS, CDR2 YYEKEE (reference sequence). CDR3 length equals 16 residues. Trimming took 0 bases from V and 1 from J, leaving 10 bases between them. The CDR3 loop is CASSLGGGWNTGELFF. The CDR3 DNA sequence: TGTGCCAGCAGCTTGGGTGGCGGGTGGAACACCGGGGAGCTGTTTTTT.

This clonotype was counted between two and nine times. This sequence joins TRBV28 and TRBJ1-2; D uncertain. Trimming removed 8 bases at V and 0 bases at J, with 10 bases between. The CDR3 contains 13 residues. Looked up from germline, CDR1 is MDHEN and CDR2 is SYDVKM. CDR3 DNA: TGTGCCAGCGAAAACAGTCCTAACTATGGCTACACCTTC. Translating it yields CASENSPNYGYTF.

This clonotype was counted a few times. CDR3 region: CASRPWTGSTDTQYF. For the CDR3, the DNA is TGTGCCAGCAGACCCTGGACAGGAAGCACAGATACGCAGTATTTT. This sequence joins TRBV6-2 or TRBV6-3 and TRBJ2-3; 7 bases map to TRBD1. CDR3 size: 15 residues. In germline, CDR1 is MNHEY, CDR2 SVGEGT. After removal of 6 bases from V and 0 bases from J, the junction contained 6 bases not matched to a gene.

There are many counts of this clonotype. The chain couples TRBV28 to TRBJ1-1; D remains ambiguous. The CDR3 is 15 residues long. Per germline, CDR1 MDHEN and CDR2 SYDVKM. The germline V and J ends were trimmed by 5 bases and 2 bases, with 15 bases remaining between them. The CDR3 sequence: CASSTSAGINTEAFF. For the CDR3, the DNA is TGTGCCAGCAGTACATCGGCCGGGATAAACACTGAAGCTTTCTTT.

This clonotype has a handful of counts. This chain links TRBV12-3 or TRBV12-4 with TRBJ2-7; D remains ambiguous. The V and J ends lost 5 bases and 9 bases respectively, with 11 bases between them. The CDR3 loop spans 11 amino acids. CDR3 in amino acids: CASSVLGLQYF. The CDR3 bases are TGTGCCAGCAGTGTGCTGGGCCTGCAGTACTTC.